The 9 T cell receptor beta chains reported below all come from one sample, sequenced in a study of T cell responses to AZD1222 COVID-19 vaccine. Produced via immunoSEQ multiplex PCR; TCRdb's table is partial and in-frame only. The repertoire holds under 110,000 clones, with about nine tenths as singletons. The starting material was peripheral blood, obtained on day 0 of AZD1222 vaccination. The receptors originated from an adult in good health.

In its sample, this clone was seen once. The chain is built from TRBV20-1 and TRBJ2-7; D gene unclear. The CDR3 spans 13 residues. Germline V gene data show CDR1 as DFQATT and CDR2 as SNEGSKA (reference sequence). V was shortened by 3 bases and J by 6 bases, with 15 bases between the two germline ends. CDR3 region: CSASPLDLGEQYF. In DNA form, the CDR3 reads TGCAGTGCTAGTCCCCTCGATCTGGGCGAGCAGTACTTC.

The chain carries TRBV2 and TRBJ1-6, with 10 positions matching TRBD1. With 5 bases clipped from V and 9 bases from J, the junction kept 4 bases outside the gene matches. The CDR3 is 14 amino acids. Germline CDR1 is SNHLY and CDR2 is FYNNEI. This CDR3 reads CASSTDRGLSPLHF. The CDR3 DNA sequence: TGTGCCAGCAGTACTGACAGGGGGCTTTCACCCCTCCACTTT. Combining the CDR3 with reference TRBV2 and TRBJ1-6 gives the whole variable domain EPEVTQTPSHQVTQMGQEVILRCVPISNHLYFYWYRQILGQKVEFLVSFYNNEISEKSEIFDDQFSVERPDGSNFTLKIRSTKLEDSAMYFCASSTDRGLSPLHFGNGTRLTVT.

This sequence joins TRBV12-5 and TRBJ2-2, with D perhaps given as TRBD1 or TRBD2 (6 bases each). The CDR3 loop spans 21 amino acids. Deletions cut 5 bases from V and 4 bases from J, with 32 bases between. Germline CDR1 LGHNT, CDR2 FRNRAP. The CDR3 DNA is TGTGCTAGTGGTGACGAAGGGGGACGGGGTATGGCGCGGGGACGCACCGGGGAGCTGTTTTTT. Protein sequence: CASGDEGGRGMARGRTGELFF.

This chain joins TRBV19 and TRBJ2-1; 11 bases fit TRBD2. The CDR3 loop spans 15 amino acids. Germline loops: CDR1 LNHDA, CDR2 SQIVND (reference sequence). The J segment lost 2 bases and the V segment lost 6 bases, leaving 3 bases of the junction unmatched. The CDR3 sequence is CASSLAGGAYNEQFF. The CDR3 DNA reads as TGTGCCAGTAGCCTAGCGGGGGGAGCCTACAATGAGCAGTTCTTC.

J is TRBJ2-7 and V is TRBV7-2; D unresolved. The germline V gene encodes CDR1 SGHTA and CDR2 FQGNSA. Trimming took off 3 bases at V and 0 bases at J, with 9 bases between the two ends. The CDR3 runs to 14 residues. The CDR3 loop is CASSFSWDSYEQYF. In DNA, the CDR3 is TGTGCCAGCAGCTTCAGCTGGGACTCCTACGAGCAGTACTTC.

V is TRBV19 and J is TRBJ2-7, with 9 bases lining up with TRBD2. Germline V gives CDR1 LNHDA, CDR2 SQIVND (reference sequence). After removal of 5 bases from V and 3 bases from J, the junction contained 8 bases not matched to a gene. This CDR3 region has 15 residues. The CDR3 DNA reads as TGTGCCAGTAGTCCCTTAGCGGGGGATTACTACGAGCAGTACTTC. Encoded protein: CASSPLAGDYYEQYF.

The genes are TRBV6-1 and TRBJ1-1; D might be TRBD1 (5 bases). Germline values: CDR1 MNHNS, CDR2 SASEGT. V lost 1 base and J 5 bases, leaving 20 bases between the germline ends. The CDR3 covers 17 residues. The CDR3 here is CASSEGRVGPDRTEAFF. In DNA, the CDR3 is TGTGCCAGCAGTGAAGGAAGAGTGGGACCGGATAGGACTGAAGCTTTCTTT.

The V and J genes are TRBV6-5 and TRBJ1-3, with TRBD1 identical over 9 bases. V lost 7 bases and J lost 4; bases outside the gene matches: 5. The CDR3 runs 14 residues. Germline V gene data show CDR1 as MNHEY and CDR2 as SVGAGI. DNA of the CDR3: TGTGCCAGCACCGGGACAGGGAAAGGAAACACCATATATTTT. Its protein product is CASTGTGKGNTIYF.

The chain has TRBV6-5 and TRBJ1-1; no definite D call. The CDR3 is 13 amino acids. The V end lost 1 base, the J end lost 0 bases, and 3 bases lay between the germline ends. The germline V gene encodes CDR1 MNHEY and CDR2 SVGAGI. The CDR3 protein is CASSYYLNTEAFF. The CDR3, as DNA: TGTGCCAGCAGTTACTATTTGAACACTGAAGCTTTCTTT.